Shown below are 4 T cell receptor beta chains from a single sample sequenced in a study of post-analysis software for immune sequencing data. Overall study findings and caveats: Compared with controls, patients had more of about 5 TRBV segments, including TRBV5-6, TRBV5-1 and TRBV20-1.

These receptors lack a known antigen. Libraries were made from TCR beta cDNA, and they carried unique molecular identifiers. TCRdb redid the calling of the PCR reads with MiXCR, one entry per CDR3 protein. The profile shows 820,000 or so distinct CDR3 sequences, 53% of them singletons. The sample taken for sequencing was blood. All receptors derive from a girl aged 10 to 17 with multiple sclerosis.

The chain links TRBV29-1 to TRBJ1-2; 9 bases agree with TRBD1. With 7 bases clipped from V and 2 bases from J, the junction kept 8 bases outside the gene matches. This CDR3 has 14 amino acids. Germline CDR1 and CDR2: SQVTM and ANQGSEA. CDR3 protein: CSAYSGTGNYGYTF. Here the CDR3 DNA reads TGCAGCGCATACTCCGGGACAGGGAACTATGGCTACACCTTC.

This clonotype was observed a few times. The chain links TRBV6-5 to TRBJ1-6; 12 bases agree with TRBD1. The trim removed 2 bases at V and 6 bases at J, leaving 8 bases unmatched. Germline CDR1 MNHEY, CDR2 SVGAGI. This CDR3 comprises 18 residues. Here the CDR3 reads CASSYRDRGLLVNSPLHF. The DNA of the CDR3 is TGTGCCAGCAGTTACCGGGACAGGGGGCTACTTGTTAATTCACCCCTCCACTTT.

In its sample, this clonotype was seen a few times. The chain employs TRBV29-1 and TRBJ2-3, with a tentative D call TRBD1 (6 bases). The CDR3 length is 14 residues. V was pared by 6 bases and J by 5 bases, with 18 bases between. CDR1 is SQVTM, CDR2 ANQGSEA, per germline. The CDR3 DNA sequence: TGCAGCGTCGGCCGGGACACGAAGGAAGATACGCAGTATTTT. Its translation is CSVGRDTKEDTQYF.

V usage is TRBV5-1 and J usage is TRBJ2-2; D is unresolved. V was pared by 1 base and J by 0 bases, with 7 bases between. CDR3 length: 15 residues. CDR1 is SGHRS and CDR2 is YFSETQ in the germline V gene. The CDR3 bases are TGCGCCAGCAGCTTGCAAGCTCCGAACACCGGGGAGCTGTTTTTT. This gives the protein CASSLQAPNTGELFF.